The sequence of this T cell receptor beta chain was determined in a study of blood T cell repertoires in COVID-19 (dated by TCRdb to 2018 to 2021). About the study as a whole: The collaborator samples originated in the United States, Italy and Spain and spanned the acute and convalescent phases of COVID-19. The prospective study material was composed of cDNA or gDNA derived from T cells, B-cell-depleted T cells, or PBMCs. Subjects who had been exposed to COVID-19, were actively infected with it, or had recovered from it provided the deeply sampled blood TCRbeta repertoires that made up the dataset. The repertoires were released in a freely available public database meant as a resource for research on the immune response to SARS-CoV-2. Samples were obtained from the ongoing ImmuneRACE study (first 160 participants) and from 1,254 subjects provided by 6 global collaborators. Sample metadata almost always included a de-identified subject ID, COVID-19 status, age in years and sex. Where available, HLA class I and class II types were taken from metadata supplied by the sample provider and were not determined by assay-based typing.

The immunoSEQ Assay, a bias-controlled multiplex PCR, was used to amplify TCRbeta CDR3 regions from genomic DNA. The paper's data handling went like this. Nucleated cell counts per sample were estimated from amplification of reference gene primers within the assay. Sequence reads were collapsed and filtered to measure the absolute abundance of every unique TCRbeta CDR3 rearrangement. For each sample, productive Simpson clonality was calculated as the square root of Simpson's diversity index across productive rearrangements. TCRdb took this table from immuneACCESS and kept in-frame rearrangements with V and J called. Such tables lack part of the clones; where checked against another copy, unresolved V genes explain under half of the gap, and the rest is unexplained. V, J and clone size derive from that table, while D and trimming were established from the DNA sequence. Present in this sample are around 97,000 clones, around 87% of which were seen just once. Of the sample, approximately 15% is held by the ten largest clones.

This clone was recorded once. Its antigen remains unidentified. Base qualities are not at hand, and no much larger clone is one base apart. Results the study describes overall, beyond this receptor: Clinical and demographic metadata were provided uncurated, with the amount varying by source and participant.

CDR1 is given as SGHTA and CDR2 as FQGNSA, both from the germline V gene. The CDR3, from cysteine to phenylalanine, totals 17 residues. Only CDR3 DNA remains: 51 bases, in frame from the first base. The germline V and J ends show losses of 1 base and 0 bases respectively, and no gene match explains 5 bases of the junction. Each collaborating institution followed its own protocols to collect whole blood in K2EDTA tubes. For TCRbeta analysis, collaborators shipped samples as frozen whole blood, isolated PBMCs, or DNA extracted from either of those sample types. The chain couples TRBV7-2 to TRBJ2-1; TRBD1 matches 8 bases in the middle. Sequenced input: peripheral blood. The clonotype was recovered from a human donor in a cohort sampled during active COVID-19. CDR3 protein: CASSLERDRSSYNEQFF. The DNA sequence reads TGTGCCAGCAGCTTAGAGAGGGACAGGAGCTCCTACAATGAGCAGTTCTTC.